The 26 T cell receptor beta chains presented below share a single source sample, sequenced in a study of cytomegalovirus exposure and HLA in healthy donors. Use of 60 Vbeta and 13 Jbeta primers characterized the PCR. Clones were sequenced by immunoSEQ multiplex PCR, and TCRdb holds only the in-frame ones, with some missing. The sample includes about 130,000 clones, roughly 80% seen only once; the top ten take about 9.2%. Sequenced input: PBMCs. The origin of the receptors is a man younger than 45 in good health and CMV-seropositive.

The chain uses TRBV7-9 and TRBJ1-1; D possibly corresponds to TRBD1 (6 bases). There are 15 residues in the CDR3. In germline, CDR1 is SEHNR, CDR2 FQNEAQ (reference sequence). V lost 5 bases, J lost 6 bases, and 19 bases lay in between. This CDR3 reads CASSGPEGRGAEAFF. The CDR3 DNA reads TGTGCCAGCAGCGGACCCGAAGGCAGGGGTGCTGAAGCTTTCTTT. Drawing the rest from reference TRBV7-9 and TRBJ1-1, the complete variable domain is DTGVSQNPRHKITKRGQNVTFRCDPISEHNRLYWYRQTLGQGPEFLTYFQNEAQLEKSRLLSDRFSAERPKGSFSTLEIQRTEQGDSAMYLCASSGPEGRGAEAFFGQGTRLTVV.

The chain is built from TRBV10-3 and TRBJ2-2; 7 nucleotides line up with TRBD2. This CDR3 is built from 15 residues. V gave up 10 bases and J gave up 1 base; unmatched junction bases: 9. Germline V CDR1 and CDR2: ENHRY, SYGVKD. Here the CDR3 DNA reads TGTGCCACTCTGGAGCGGGATGAGAACACCGGGGAGCTGTTTTTT. Translated, it gives CATLERDENTGELFF.

The chain uses TRBV5-1 and TRBJ2-7; D gene ambiguous. The V and J ends lost 2 bases and 6 bases respectively, with 6 bases between them. The CDR3 is 11 amino acids. CDR1 and CDR2 from the germline V gene are SGHRS and YFSETQ. The CDR3 DNA sequence: TGCGCCAGCAGCTTTGGGCTCGAGCAGTACTTC. It codes for CASSFGLEQYF. The full variable domain, with the rest looked up from reference TRBV5-1 and TRBJ2-7, is KAGVTQTPRYLIKTRGQQVTLSCSPISGHRSVSWYQQTPGQGLQFLFEYFSETQRNKGNFPGRFSGRQFSNSRSEMNVSTLELGDSALYLCASSFGLEQYFGPGTRLTVT.

The chain recombines TRBV7-8 with TRBJ2-7; the match to TRBD1 covers 10 bases. The CDR3 spans 14 residues. V gave up 10 bases and J gave up 6 bases; unmatched junction bases: 12. CDR1 and CDR2 from the germline V gene are SGHVS and FQNEAQ. CDR3 protein: CAIRAGQGSGEQYF. The CDR3 nucleotides read TGTGCCATTAGGGCGGGACAGGGGTCGGGCGAGCAGTACTTC.

The rearrangement links TRBV14 to TRBJ1-1; D possibly corresponds to TRBD1 (6 bases). CDR1 SGHDN and CDR2 FVKESK come from the germline V gene. The germline V and J ends were trimmed by 1 base and 1 base, with 16 bases remaining between them. The CDR3 has 17 residues. CDR3 in amino acids: CASSQVKGRGQNTEAFF. The CDR3 DNA is TGTGCCAGCAGCCAAGTCAAGGGGAGGGGACAGAACACTGAAGCTTTCTTT.

This clone was observed once. The V and J genes are TRBV13 and TRBJ2-2; 11 nucleotides match TRBD2. Germline-derived CDR1 and CDR2 are PRHDT and FYEKMQ (reference sequence). The V and J ends lost 4 bases and 4 bases, in that order; junction bases with no gene match: 8. CDR3 length equals 17 residues. In DNA, the CDR3 is TGTGCCAGCAGCTCCCCCAGGGGACTAGCGGTCACCGGGGAGCTGTTTTTT. Translating it yields CASSSPRGLAVTGELFF.

The chain combines TRBV30 with TRBJ2-5; TRBD2 matches at 7 bases. Germline V gene data show CDR1 as GTSNPN and CDR2 as SVGIG (reference sequence). The V and J ends lost 5 bases and 3 bases, in that order; junction bases with no gene match: 0. The CDR3 consists of 11 residues. The CDR3 loop is CAWLAEETQYF. The CDR3 DNA is TGTGCCTGGCTAGCGGAAGAGACCCAGTACTTC.

The J gene is TRBJ2-7, the V gene TRBV28, with D possibly matching TRBD2 (7 bases). The CDR3 sequence is 17 residues long. Trimming stripped 5 bases from V and 4 bases from J, with 24 bases between. The germline V gene has CDR1 MDHEN and CDR2 SYDVKM. DNA for the CDR3: TGTGCCAGCAGTCCTGATTACACCCGGGGGGCTCTTTACGAGCAGTACTTC. This encodes CASSPDYTRGALYEQYF.

The V call is TRBV7-3, the J call TRBJ2-1, with 9 nucleotides matching TRBD2. The germline CDR1 and CDR2 sequences are SGHTA and FQGTGA. V trimming: 1 base; J trimming: 4 bases; junction bases outside the gene matches: 2. This CDR3 spans 15 amino acids. The CDR3, as DNA: TGTGCCAGCAGCTTAAAGGCGGGGGGGTACAATGAGCAGTTCTTC. As protein: CASSLKAGGYNEQFF.

A remark on this clone: This sample includes further DNA sequences coding for the same CDR3. The chain recombines TRBV29-1 with TRBJ1-1; D is perhaps TRBD1 (5 bases). Per germline, CDR1 SQVTM and CDR2 ANQGSEA. The CDR3 sequence is 11 residues long. V was trimmed by 3 bases and J by 4 bases, leaving 6 bases between them. This chain's CDR3 is CSVDRGTEAFF. CDR3 bases: TGCAGCGTTGATAGGGGCACTGAAGCTTTCTTT.

The V call is TRBV5-1, the J call TRBJ2-3; D is perhaps TRBD2 (5 bases). Looked up from germline, CDR1 is SGHRS and CDR2 is YFSETQ. This CDR3 region has 16 residues. With 4 bases removed from V and 0 bases from J, the gap between germline ends came to 15 bases. CDR3 loop: CASSGSPIGSTDTQYF. The CDR3 bases are TGCGCCAGCAGCGGGAGTCCGATAGGAAGCACAGATACGCAGTATTTT.

The chain employs TRBV29-1 and TRBJ2-3; 8 nucleotides match TRBD2. The junction had 5 bases not matched to a gene; V was cut back by 5 bases and J by 4 bases. The CDR3 sequence is 13 residues long. Germline CDR1 reads SQVTM; CDR2 reads ANQGSEA. The CDR3 sequence is CSVNGLAADTQYF. The CDR3 bases are TGCAGCGTTAATGGACTAGCAGCAGATACGCAGTATTTT.

The chain couples TRBV5-1 to TRBJ2-1; 10 bases match TRBD1. After removal of 6 bases from V and 0 bases from J, the junction contained 6 bases not matched to a gene. Germline CDR1 and CDR2: SGHRS and YFSETQ. The CDR3 extends over 16 amino acids. DNA of the CDR3: TGCGCCAGCACCAGGGGGACAGGGGTCTCCTACAATGAGCAGTTCTTC. Residues: CASTRGTGVSYNEQFF.

The V gene is TRBV28, the J gene TRBJ2-7; D remains ambiguous. The CDR3 covers 11 residues. Trimming removed 6 bases at V and 0 bases at J, with 3 bases between. Germline V gene lookup returns CDR1 MDHEN and CDR2 SYDVKM. Here the CDR3 reads CASRYSYEQYF. In DNA, the CDR3 is TGTGCCAGCAGGTACTCCTACGAGCAGTACTTC.

The CDR3 spells CASSTGQGGQPQHF. The DNA for the CDR3 is TGTGCCAGCAGTACCGGACAGGGGGGGCAGCCCCAGCATTTT. J is TRBJ1-5 and V is TRBV5-6; 10 positions agree with TRBD1. V dropped 5 bases and J dropped 7; count of bases not matched to a gene: 6. Germline CDR1 is SGHDT and CDR2 is YYEEEE. This CDR3 region has 14 residues.

CDR3 nucleotide sequence: TGTGCCAGCAATCGCGGCAGACAAGAGACCCAGTACTTC. It yields the protein CASNRGRQETQYF. The chain combines TRBV2 with TRBJ2-5, with D uncertain. The ends were cut back, 7 bases at V and 2 bases at J, with 11 bases in the middle. CDR1 is SNHLY, CDR2 FYNNEI, per germline. This CDR3 has 13 residues.

This clone was recorded only once. V and J are TRBV10-3 and TRBJ2-3, with 11 bases identical to TRBD2. The V and J ends lost 3 bases and 0 bases, in that order; junction bases with no gene match: 5. This CDR3 region has 17 residues. Looked up from germline, CDR1 is ENHRY and CDR2 is SYGVKD. The CDR3 loop is CAISELAGASSTDTQYF. DNA for the CDR3: TGTGCCATCAGTGAACTAGCGGGGGCTTCTAGCACAGATACGCAGTATTTT.

V usage is TRBV2 and J usage is TRBJ2-7; maybe TRBD1 (6 bases). V was pared by 6 bases and J by 4 bases, with 10 bases between. Germline CDR1 reads SNHLY; CDR2 reads FYNNEI. CDR3 length: 12 amino acids. The chain's CDR3 is CASRGDIYEQYF. CDR3 nucleotides: TGTGCCAGCAGGGGGGACATTTACGAGCAGTACTTC.

The chain joins TRBV7-6 to TRBJ2-6; 7 bases are shared with TRBD1. This CDR3 is built from 18 residues. V was pared by 4 bases and J by 0 bases, with 9 bases of the junction left unmatched. The V gene's germline CDR1 is SGHVS and CDR2 FNYEAQ. The CDR3 protein is CASSSTTGTASGANVLTF. The CDR3 region has the DNA TGTGCCAGCAGCTCCACCACCGGGACAGCCTCTGGGGCCAACGTCCTGACTTTC.

This chain uses TRBV6-5 with TRBJ1-5; D unclear. The germline V and J ends were trimmed by 2 bases and 7 bases, with 12 bases remaining between them. In germline, CDR1 is MNHEY, CDR2 SVGAGI. The CDR3 is made up of 14 amino acids. The DNA of the CDR3 is TGTGCCAGCAGTTACCGCGCAGTCGGGCAGCCCCAGCATTTT. Its protein is CASSYRAVGQPQHF.

CDR3 residues: CASSIENSLTYEQYF. CDR3 DNA sequence: TGTGCCAGTAGTATAGAAAATAGCCTGACCTACGAGCAGTACTTC. This chain links TRBV19 with TRBJ2-7, with unresolved D. Per the germline V gene, CDR1 is LNHDA and CDR2 is SQIVND (reference sequence). This CDR3 has 15 amino acids. Trimming took off 0 bases at V and 2 bases at J, with 11 bases between the two ends.

In its sample, this clone was seen a few times. The chain couples TRBV2 to TRBJ2-5; TRBD2 agrees at 8 bases. The germline V gene encodes CDR1 SNHLY and CDR2 FYNNEI. This CDR3 has 14 residues. V gave up 1 base and J gave up 7 bases; unmatched junction bases: 5. CDR3 in amino acids: CASSEGRGVGTQYF. The CDR3 coding sequence is TGTGCCAGCAGTGAAGGGCGGGGGGTTGGGACCCAGTACTTC.

V and J are TRBV7-6 and TRBJ2-7, with TRBD2 matching over 11 bases. V lost 3 bases, J lost 6 bases, and 7 bases stayed unmatched. The V gene's germline CDR1 is SGHVS and CDR2 FNYEAQ. CDR3 size: 15 residues. The CDR3, as DNA: TGTGCCAGCAGCTTGGGGATCGGACTAGCGGGCGAGCAGTACTTC. Amino acids: CASSLGIGLAGEQYF. The entire variable domain, with the rest obtained from reference TRBV7-6 and TRBJ2-7, is as follows: GAGVSQSPRYKVTKRGQDVALRCDPISGHVSLYWYRQALGQGPEFLTYFNYEAQQDKSGLPNDRFSAERPEGSISTLTIQRTEQRDSAMYRCASSLGIGLAGEQYFGPGTRLTVT.

The rearrangement uses TRBV5-1 and TRBJ2-1; 9 bases agree with TRBD2. The ends lost 0 bases at V and 6 bases at J; junction bases unmatched: 7. The CDR3 runs to 16 residues. Germline CDR1 and CDR2: SGHRS and YFSETQ. CDR3 bases: TGCGCCAGCAGCTTGGGGGGGACTAGCCTCGTCAATGAGCAGTTCTTC. Its translation is CASSLGGTSLVNEQFF. The complete variable domain, with remaining parts taken from reference TRBV5-1 and TRBJ2-1, reads KAGVTQTPRYLIKTRGQQVTLSCSPISGHRSVSWYQQTPGQGLQFLFEYFSETQRNKGNFPGRFSGRQFSNSRSEMNVSTLELGDSALYLCASSLGGTSLVNEQFFGPGTRLTVL.

The J gene is TRBJ2-2, the V gene TRBV14; TRBD2 agrees at 9 bases. Trimming cost V 3 bases and J 1 base; bases outside gene matches: 15. The CDR3 has 20 amino acids. The germline V gene encodes CDR1 SGHDN and CDR2 FVKESK. This chain's CDR3 is CASSHSASGVYTRNTGELFF. The CDR3 DNA is TGTGCCAGCAGCCATTCAGCTAGCGGGGTCTATACCAGGAACACCGGGGAGCTGTTTTTT.

V is TRBV7-8 and J is TRBJ1-5; TRBD1 aligns across 10 bases. This CDR3 is built from 16 residues. V was pared by 5 bases and J by 2 bases, with 6 bases of the junction left unmatched. Germline-derived CDR1 and CDR2 are SGHVS and FQNEAQ. The CDR3 DNA reads as TGTGCCAGCAGCGGATTCGGGACAGGGGGCAATCAGCCCCAGCATTTT. It yields the protein CASSGFGTGGNQPQHF.